This T cell receptor beta chain stems from a study of OX40 agonist ivuxolimab in advanced cancers. As for this clone: Its antigen is as yet unknown.

This CDR3 region has 15 residues. Germline CDR1 reads SGHRS; CDR2 reads YFSETQ. TCRdb keeps only in-frame clones here, not all; method: immunoSEQ multiplex PCR. The profile shows 98,000 or so clones, 91% of them singletons. Study results and limitations: Expanded clones were, on average, more numerous among CD8+ T cells than CD4+.

The J gene is TRBJ2-5, the V gene TRBV5-1, with D possibly being TRBD1 (6 bases). The end of the DNA fits TRBJ2-7 better, so the J call may be wrong. This clonotype was obtained from an adult with an advanced solid tumor such as melanoma, head and neck, liver or kidney cancer. Material: CD4+ or CD8+ T cells sorted from blood, obtained in a trial of the OX40 agonist ivuxolimab. The CDR3 DNA reads as TGCGCCAGCAGCTTGGAGGCAGGGGCTCCCTACGAGCAGTACTTC. It translates to CASSLEAGAPYEQYF.